One and the same sample provided the 6 T cell receptor beta chains below, sequenced in a study of blood T cell repertoires in COVID-19. The table came from immunoSEQ multiplex PCR; TCRdb's copy has only in-frame clones and leaves some out. The data contain 250,000 to 300,000 clones, around 85% of them singletons. Sequences were obtained from peripheral blood. These receptors were collected from a woman between 70 and 85 years old with acute or convalescent COVID-19.

In the case of this clone: The same CDR3 is also encoded by other DNA sequences in this sample. V is TRBV2 and J is TRBJ2-2; 7 bases map to TRBD2. The CDR3 extends over 19 amino acids. CDR1 SNHLY and CDR2 FYNNEI come from the germline V gene. The trim removed 0 bases at V and 7 bases at J, leaving 17 bases unmatched. The CDR3, as DNA: TGTGCCAGCAGTGAAGCTCGGGGAACGGGGGGAGGGCGAGGCGGGGAGCTGTTTTTT. It codes for CASSEARGTGGGRGGELFF.

This clone was seen only a few times. The rearrangement joins TRBV4-1 to TRBJ1-2, with D unresolved. The CDR3 has 14 amino acids. V was cut by 6 bases and J by 1 base, with 12 bases left in between. The germline V gene encodes CDR1 MGHRA and CDR2 YSYEKL. In nucleotides, the CDR3 is TGCGCCAGCAGGCGGGCAGGAGGTAACTATGGCTACACCTTC. As protein: CASRRAGGNYGYTF.

This CDR3 is CASSGPQGPQPPYEQYF. The CDR3 coding sequence is TGCGCCAGCAGCGGGCCGCAGGGGCCTCAACCCCCCTACGAGCAGTACTTC. The rearrangement joins TRBV5-1 to TRBJ2-7; TRBD1 might be the D (6 bases). Germline-derived CDR1 and CDR2 are SGHRS and YFSETQ. Trimming pared 4 bases from V and 2 bases from J, leaving 22 bases between. The CDR3 has 17 amino acids.

About this clone itself: This CDR3 is also generated by other DNA sequences in the sample. This chain connects TRBV3-1 (or the pseudogene TRBV3-2) to TRBJ2-7, with unresolved D. Trimming took off 3 bases at V and 4 bases at J, with 7 bases between the two ends. The CDR3 sequence is 12 residues long. In germline, CDR1 is LGHDT, CDR2 YNNKEL (reference sequence). The CDR3 DNA reads as TGTGCCAGCAGCCAGCGGTTGTACGAGCAGTACTTC. As protein: CASSQRLYEQYF.

V usage is TRBV7-8 and J usage is TRBJ1-4; D ambiguous. Germline V gene data show CDR1 as SGHVS and CDR2 as FQNEAQ. The V and J ends lost 2 bases and 12 bases respectively, with 16 bases between them. CDR3 length: 14 amino acids. The CDR3 sequence is CASSLWTGRLELFF. The CDR3 region has the DNA TGTGCCAGCAGCTTATGGACGGGAAGGCTGGAACTGTTTTTT.

The chain employs TRBV18 and TRBJ1-1, with D maybe TRBD1 (6 bases). The CDR3 runs 15 residues. Germline V gene sequence: CDR1 KGHSH, CDR2 LQKENI. The V gene lost 3 bases and the J gene lost 1 base, with 12 bases spanning the gap. The CDR3 loop reads CASSPRDTGNTEAFF. The CDR3 nucleotides read TGTGCCAGCTCACCTCGGGACACTGGGAACACTGAAGCTTTCTTT.